This entry describes one T cell receptor (beta chain). Antigen unknown. The data belong to a study of T cell responses to AZD1222 COVID-19 vaccine. Study-wide results and caveats: Baseline testing showed seropositivity in only a handful of AZD1222 recipients.

The CDR3 sequence is 13 residues long. Germline CDR1 reads LNHNV; CDR2 reads YYDKDF (reference sequence). Trimming pared 0 bases from V and 7 bases from J, leaving 7 bases between. Only in-frame clones appear in the TCRdb table, and some are missing; sequencing was by immunoSEQ multiplex PCR. Of about 140,000 clones in the sample, more than 85% were seen once. V is TRBV15 and J is TRBJ2-1; TRBD2 might be the D (6 bases). Sample: peripheral blood, taken 28 days after the second AZD1222 dose. This sequence was found in an adult who received the AZD1222 COVID-19 vaccine. The CDR3, as DNA: TGTGCCACCAGCAGAGATGGGGGGAATGAGCAGTTCTTC. This sequence encodes CATSRDGGNEQFF. The variable domain in full, completed from reference TRBV15 and TRBJ2-1, reads DAMVIQNPRYQVTQFGKPVTLSCSQTLNHNVMYWYQQKSSQAPKLLFHYYDKDFNNEADTPDNFQSRRPNTSFCFLDIRSPGLGDTAMYLCATSRDGGNEQFFGPGTRLTVL.